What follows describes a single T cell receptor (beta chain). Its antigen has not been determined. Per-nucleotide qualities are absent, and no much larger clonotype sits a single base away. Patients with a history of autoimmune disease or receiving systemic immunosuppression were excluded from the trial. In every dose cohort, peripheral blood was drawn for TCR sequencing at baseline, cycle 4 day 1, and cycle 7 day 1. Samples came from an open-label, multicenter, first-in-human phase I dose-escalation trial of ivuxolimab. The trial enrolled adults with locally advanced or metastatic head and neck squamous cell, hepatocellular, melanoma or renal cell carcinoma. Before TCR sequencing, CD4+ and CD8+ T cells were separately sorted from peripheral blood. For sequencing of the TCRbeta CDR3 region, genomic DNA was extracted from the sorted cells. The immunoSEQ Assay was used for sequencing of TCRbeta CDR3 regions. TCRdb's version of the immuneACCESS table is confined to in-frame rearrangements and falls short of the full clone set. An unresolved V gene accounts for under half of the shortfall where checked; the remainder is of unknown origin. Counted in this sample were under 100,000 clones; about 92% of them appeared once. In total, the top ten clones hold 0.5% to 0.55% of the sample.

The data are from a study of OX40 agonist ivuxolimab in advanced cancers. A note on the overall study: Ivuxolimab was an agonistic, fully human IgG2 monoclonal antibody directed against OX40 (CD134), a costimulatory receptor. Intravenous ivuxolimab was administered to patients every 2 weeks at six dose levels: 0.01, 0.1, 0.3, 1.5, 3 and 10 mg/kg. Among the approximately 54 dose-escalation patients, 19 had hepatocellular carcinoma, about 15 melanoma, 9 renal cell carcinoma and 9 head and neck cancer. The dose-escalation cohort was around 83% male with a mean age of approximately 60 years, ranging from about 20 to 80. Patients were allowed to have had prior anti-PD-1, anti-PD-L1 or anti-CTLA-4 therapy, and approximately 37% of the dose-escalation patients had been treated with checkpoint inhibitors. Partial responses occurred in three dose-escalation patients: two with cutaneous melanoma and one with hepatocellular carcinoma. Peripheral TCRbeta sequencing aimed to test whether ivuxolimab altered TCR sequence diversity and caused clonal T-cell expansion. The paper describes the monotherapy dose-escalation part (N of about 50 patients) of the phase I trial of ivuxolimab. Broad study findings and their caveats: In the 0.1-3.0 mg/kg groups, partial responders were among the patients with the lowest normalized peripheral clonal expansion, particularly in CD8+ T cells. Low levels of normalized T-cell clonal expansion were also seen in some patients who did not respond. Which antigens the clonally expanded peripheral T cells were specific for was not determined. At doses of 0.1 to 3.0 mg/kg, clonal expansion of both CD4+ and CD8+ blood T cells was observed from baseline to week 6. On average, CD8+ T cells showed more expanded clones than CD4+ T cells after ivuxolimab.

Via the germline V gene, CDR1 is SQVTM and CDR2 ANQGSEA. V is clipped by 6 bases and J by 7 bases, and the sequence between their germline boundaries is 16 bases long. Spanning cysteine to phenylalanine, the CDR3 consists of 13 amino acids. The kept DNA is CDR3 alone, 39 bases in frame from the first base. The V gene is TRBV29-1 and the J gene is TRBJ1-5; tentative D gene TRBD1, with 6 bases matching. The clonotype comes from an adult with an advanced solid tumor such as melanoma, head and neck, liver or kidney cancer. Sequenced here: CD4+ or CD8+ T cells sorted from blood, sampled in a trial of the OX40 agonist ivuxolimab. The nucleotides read TGCAGCGTCACCCAGGGGATTGGGCAGCCCCAGCATTTT. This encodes CSVTQGIGQPQHF.